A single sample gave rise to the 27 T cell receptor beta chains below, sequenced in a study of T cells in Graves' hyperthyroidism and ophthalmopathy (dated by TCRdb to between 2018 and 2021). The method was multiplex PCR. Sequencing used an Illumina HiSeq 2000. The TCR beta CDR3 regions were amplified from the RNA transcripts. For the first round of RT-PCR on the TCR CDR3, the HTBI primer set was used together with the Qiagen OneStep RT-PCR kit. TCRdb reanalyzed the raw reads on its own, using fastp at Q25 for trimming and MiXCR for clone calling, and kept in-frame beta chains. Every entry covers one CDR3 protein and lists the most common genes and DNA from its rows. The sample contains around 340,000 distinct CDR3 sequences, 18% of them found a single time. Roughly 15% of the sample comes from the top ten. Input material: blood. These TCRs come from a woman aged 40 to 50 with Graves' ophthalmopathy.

CDR3 in DNA: TGTGCCAGTAGTATTCTGGGACAGGGTACGAGGGAGACCCAGTACTTC. It encodes CASSILGQGTRETQYF. The chain recombines TRBV19 with TRBJ2-5; 9 bases agree with TRBD1. The CDR3 sequence is 16 residues long. Unmatched junction bases numbered 10, after V lost 3 bases and J lost 5 bases. Germline lookup yields CDR1 LNHDA and CDR2 SQIVND (reference sequence).

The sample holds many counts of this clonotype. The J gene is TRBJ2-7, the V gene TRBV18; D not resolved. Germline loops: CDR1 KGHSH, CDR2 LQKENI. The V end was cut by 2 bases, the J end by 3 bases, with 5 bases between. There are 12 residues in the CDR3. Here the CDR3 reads CASSPASYEQYF. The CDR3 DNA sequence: TGTGCCAGCTCACCAGCCAGCTACGAGCAGTACTTC.

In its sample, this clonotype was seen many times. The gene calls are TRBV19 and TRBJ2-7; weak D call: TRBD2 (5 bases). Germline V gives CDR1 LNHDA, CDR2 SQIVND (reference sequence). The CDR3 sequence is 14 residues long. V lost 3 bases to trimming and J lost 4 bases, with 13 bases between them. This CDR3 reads CASSIELDTYEQYF. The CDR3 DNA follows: TGTGCCAGTAGTATCGAACTAGATACTTACGAGCAGTACTTC.

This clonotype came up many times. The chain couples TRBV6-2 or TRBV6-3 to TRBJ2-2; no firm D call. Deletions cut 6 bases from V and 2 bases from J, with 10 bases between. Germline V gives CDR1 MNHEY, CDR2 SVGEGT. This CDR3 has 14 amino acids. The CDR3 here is CASSQLLNTGELFF. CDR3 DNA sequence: TGTGCCAGCAGCCAACTACTCAACACCGGGGAGCTGTTTTTT.

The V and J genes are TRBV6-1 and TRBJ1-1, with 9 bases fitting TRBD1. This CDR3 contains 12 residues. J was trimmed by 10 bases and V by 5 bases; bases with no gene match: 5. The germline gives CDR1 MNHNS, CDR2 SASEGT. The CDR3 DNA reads TGTGCCAGCAGTCTCCAACAGGGGGCAGCTTTCTTT. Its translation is CASSLQQGAAFF.

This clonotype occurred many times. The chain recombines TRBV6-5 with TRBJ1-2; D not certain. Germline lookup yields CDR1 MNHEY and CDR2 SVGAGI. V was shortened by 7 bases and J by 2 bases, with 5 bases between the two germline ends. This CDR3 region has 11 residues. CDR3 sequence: CASIRNYGYTF. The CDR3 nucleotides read TGTGCCAGCATACGAAACTATGGCTACACCTTC.

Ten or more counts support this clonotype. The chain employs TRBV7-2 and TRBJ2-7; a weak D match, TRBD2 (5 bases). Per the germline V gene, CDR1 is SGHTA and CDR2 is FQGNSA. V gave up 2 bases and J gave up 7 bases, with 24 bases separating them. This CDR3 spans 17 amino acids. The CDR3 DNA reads TGTGCCAGCAGCTTAAGTACCGGTGGGCTAGCATGGGATGAGCAGTACTTC. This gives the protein CASSLSTGGLAWDEQYF.

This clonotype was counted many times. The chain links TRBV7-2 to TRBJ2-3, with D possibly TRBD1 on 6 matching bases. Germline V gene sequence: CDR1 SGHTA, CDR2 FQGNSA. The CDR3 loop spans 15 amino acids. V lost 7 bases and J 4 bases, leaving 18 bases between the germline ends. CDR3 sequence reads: CASTRGGERADTQYF. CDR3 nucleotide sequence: TGTGCCAGCACGAGAGGGGGAGAAAGGGCAGATACGCAGTATTTT.

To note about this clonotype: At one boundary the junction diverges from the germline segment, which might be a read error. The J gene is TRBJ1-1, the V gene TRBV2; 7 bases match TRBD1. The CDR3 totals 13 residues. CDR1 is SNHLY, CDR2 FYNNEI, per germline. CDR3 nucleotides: TGTACCAGTAAGGGACAGATGAACACTGAAGCTTTCTTT. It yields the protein CTSKGQMNTEAFF.

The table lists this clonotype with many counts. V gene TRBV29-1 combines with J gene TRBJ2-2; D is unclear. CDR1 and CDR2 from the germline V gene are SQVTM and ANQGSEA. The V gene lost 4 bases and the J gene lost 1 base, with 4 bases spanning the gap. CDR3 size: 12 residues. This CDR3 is CSVVENTGELFF. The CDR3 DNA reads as TGCAGCGTTGTGGAGAACACCGGGGAGCTGTTTTTT.

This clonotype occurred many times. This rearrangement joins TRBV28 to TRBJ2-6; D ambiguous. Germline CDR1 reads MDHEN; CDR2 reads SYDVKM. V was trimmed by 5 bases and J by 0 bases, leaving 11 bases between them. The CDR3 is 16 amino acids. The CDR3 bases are TGTGCCAGCAGTGAGTGGGTTGGCTCTGGGGCCAACGTCCTGACTTTC. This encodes CASSEWVGSGANVLTF.

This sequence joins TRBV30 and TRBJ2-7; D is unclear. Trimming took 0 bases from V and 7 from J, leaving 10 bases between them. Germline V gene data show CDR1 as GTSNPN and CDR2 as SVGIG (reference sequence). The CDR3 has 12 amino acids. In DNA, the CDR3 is TGTGCCTGGAGTGTAGGATCCACTGAGCAGTACTTC. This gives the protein CAWSVGSTEQYF.

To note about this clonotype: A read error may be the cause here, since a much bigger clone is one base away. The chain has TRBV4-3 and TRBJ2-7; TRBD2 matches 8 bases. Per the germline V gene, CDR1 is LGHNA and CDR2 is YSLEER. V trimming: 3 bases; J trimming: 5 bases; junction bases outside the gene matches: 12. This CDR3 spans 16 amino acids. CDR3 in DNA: TGCGCCAGCAGCCAGGGTGTGCCGGGAGGGCTTCACGAGCAGTACTTC. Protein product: CASSQGVPGGLHEQYF.

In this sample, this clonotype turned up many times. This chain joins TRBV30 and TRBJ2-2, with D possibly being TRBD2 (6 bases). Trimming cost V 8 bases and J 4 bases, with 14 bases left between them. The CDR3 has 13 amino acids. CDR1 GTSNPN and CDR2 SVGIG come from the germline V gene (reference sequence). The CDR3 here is CAGGASGTGELFF. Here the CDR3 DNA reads TGTGCCGGAGGGGCGTCGGGCACCGGGGAGCTGTTTTTT.

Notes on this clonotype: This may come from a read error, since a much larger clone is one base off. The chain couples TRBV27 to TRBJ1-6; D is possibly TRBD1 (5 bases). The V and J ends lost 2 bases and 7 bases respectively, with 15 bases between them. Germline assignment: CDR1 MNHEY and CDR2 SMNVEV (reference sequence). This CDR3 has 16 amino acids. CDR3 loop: CASSLTQTGENSPLHF. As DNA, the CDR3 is TGTGCCAGCAGTTTAACGCAAACAGGAGAGAATTCACCCCTCCACTTT.

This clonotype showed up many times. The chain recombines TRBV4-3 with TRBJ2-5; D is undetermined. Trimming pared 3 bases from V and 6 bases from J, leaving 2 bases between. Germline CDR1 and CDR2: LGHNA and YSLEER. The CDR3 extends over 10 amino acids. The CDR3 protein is CASSHKTQYF. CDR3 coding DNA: TGCGCCAGCAGCCATAAGACCCAGTACTTC.

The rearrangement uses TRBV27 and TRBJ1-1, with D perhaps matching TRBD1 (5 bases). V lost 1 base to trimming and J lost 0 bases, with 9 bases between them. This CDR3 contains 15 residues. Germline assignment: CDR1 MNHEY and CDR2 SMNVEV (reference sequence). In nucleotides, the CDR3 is TGTGCCAGCAGTTTATACGGGGGGATGAACACTGAAGCTTTCTTT. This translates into CASSLYGGMNTEAFF.

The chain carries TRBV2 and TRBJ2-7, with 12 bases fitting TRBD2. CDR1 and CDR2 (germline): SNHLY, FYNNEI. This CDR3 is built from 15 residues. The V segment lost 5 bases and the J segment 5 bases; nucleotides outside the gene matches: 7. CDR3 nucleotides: TGTGCCAGCAGTCGTACTAGCGGGAGGACCCACGAGCAGTACTTC. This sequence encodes CASSRTSGRTHEQYF.

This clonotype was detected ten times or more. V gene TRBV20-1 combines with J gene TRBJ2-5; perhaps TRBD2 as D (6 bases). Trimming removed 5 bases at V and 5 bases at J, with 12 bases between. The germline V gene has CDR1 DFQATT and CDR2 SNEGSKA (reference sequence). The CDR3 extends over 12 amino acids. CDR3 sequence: CSAENSGETQYF. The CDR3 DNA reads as TGCAGTGCTGAGAATAGCGGCGAGACCCAGTACTTC.

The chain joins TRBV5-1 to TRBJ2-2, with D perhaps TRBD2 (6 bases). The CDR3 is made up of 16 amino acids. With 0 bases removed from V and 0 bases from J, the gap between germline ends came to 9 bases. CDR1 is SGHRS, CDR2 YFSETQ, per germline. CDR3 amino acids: CASSLAPGANTGELFF. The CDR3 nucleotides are TGCGCCAGCAGCTTGGCCCCGGGGGCGAACACCGGGGAGCTGTTTTTT. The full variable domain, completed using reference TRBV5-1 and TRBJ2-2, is KAGVTQTPRYLIKTRGQQVTLSCSPISGHRSVSWYQQTPGQGLQFLFEYFSETQRNKGNFPGRFSGRQFSNSRSEMNVSTLELGDSALYLCASSLAPGANTGELFFGEGSRLTVL.

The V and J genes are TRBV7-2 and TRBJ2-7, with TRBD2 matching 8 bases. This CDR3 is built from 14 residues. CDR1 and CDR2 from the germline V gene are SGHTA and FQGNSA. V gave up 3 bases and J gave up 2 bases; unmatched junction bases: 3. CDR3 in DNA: TGTGCCAGCAGCTTGTCCGGGAGGGCCTACGAGCAGTACTTC. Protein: CASSLSGRAYEQYF.

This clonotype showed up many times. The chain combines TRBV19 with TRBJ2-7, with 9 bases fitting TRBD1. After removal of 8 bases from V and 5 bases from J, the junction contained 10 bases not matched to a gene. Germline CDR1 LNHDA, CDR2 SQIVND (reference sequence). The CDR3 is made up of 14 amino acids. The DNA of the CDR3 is TGTGCCAGTTCCATCGGACAGGGGTTCAACGAGCAGTACTTC. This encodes CASSIGQGFNEQYF.

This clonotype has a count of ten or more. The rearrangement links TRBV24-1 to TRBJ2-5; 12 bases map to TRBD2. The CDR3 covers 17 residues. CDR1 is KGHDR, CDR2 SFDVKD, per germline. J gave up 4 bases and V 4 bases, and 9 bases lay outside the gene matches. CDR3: CATSEASGRASRETQYF. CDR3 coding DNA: TGTGCCACCAGTGAGGCTAGCGGGAGGGCCTCGCGAGAGACCCAGTACTTC.

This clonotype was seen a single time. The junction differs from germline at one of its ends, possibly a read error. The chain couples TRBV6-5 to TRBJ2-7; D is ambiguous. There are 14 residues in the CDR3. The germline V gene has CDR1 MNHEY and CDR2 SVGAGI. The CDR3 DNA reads TGTGCCAGCAGTGACTCGTACGCATCCTACGAGCAGTACTTC. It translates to CASSDSYASYEQYF.

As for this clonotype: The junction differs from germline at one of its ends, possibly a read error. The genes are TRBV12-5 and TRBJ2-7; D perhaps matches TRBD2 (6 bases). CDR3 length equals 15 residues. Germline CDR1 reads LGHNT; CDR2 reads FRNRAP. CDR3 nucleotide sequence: TGTGCTAGTGGTTTGTCGCCGGGACTTTCCTACGAGCAGTCCTTC. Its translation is CASGLSPGLSYEQSF.

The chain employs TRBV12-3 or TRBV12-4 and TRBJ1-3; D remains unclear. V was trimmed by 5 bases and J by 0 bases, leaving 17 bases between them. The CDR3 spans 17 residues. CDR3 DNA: TGTGCCAGCAGTCCGGCGACATCCCCACGCTCTGGAAACACCATATATTTT. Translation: CASSPATSPRSGNTIYF.

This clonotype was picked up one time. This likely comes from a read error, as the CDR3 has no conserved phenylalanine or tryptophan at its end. The CDR3 bases are TGTGCCATCAGTGAGCGGGGGACTAGAGGGATCAATGAGCAGTTCTTA. Residues: CAISERGTRGINEQFL. The chain recombines TRBV10-3 with TRBJ2-1; 8 bases agree with TRBD2. With 2 bases clipped from V and 6 bases from J, the junction kept 9 bases outside the gene matches. Germline CDR1 and CDR2: ENHRY and SYGVKD. The CDR3 has 16 amino acids.